These 6 T cell receptor beta chains came from one sample sequenced in a study of CXCR3-negative and CXCR3-positive naive CD8 T cells. Study-wide results and caveats: More hydrophobic TRB CDR3s occurred in CXCR3-positive than in CXCR3-negative naive cells.

These TCRs' antigens remain unknown. 5' RACE that incorporated UMI labels was used to prepare the TRB cDNA libraries. TCRdb reworked the 5' RACE reads into one entry per CDR3 protein, no DNA. This sample's table has about 84,000 distinct CDR3 sequences. Sequenced sample: naive CXCR3+ CD8+ T cells from blood. Subset denoted: CD45RO-CCR7+CD27+CD95- naive CD8+ T cells expressing CXCR3 (TNR3+). These receptors originate from a human donor in good health. Some clones in this sample may be carry-over from other donors' samples.

The V call is TRBV12-3 or TRBV12-4, the J call TRBJ2-1. The CDR3 totals 16 residues. CDR3 region: CASSPRVSFLYNEQFF.

The chain carries TRBV11-2 and TRBJ2-5; without DNA, the TCRdb call of TRBD1 cannot be checked. The germline CDR1 and CDR2 sequences are SGHAT and FQNNGV. The CDR3 consists of 16 residues. CDR3 protein: CASSTLTGPEEETQYF.

CDR3 loop: CASSEGDRNTEAFF. The rearrangement links TRBV10-2 to TRBJ1-1. CDR1 WSHSY and CDR2 SAAADI come from the germline V gene. The CDR3 is 14 amino acids.

The chain carries TRBV11-3 and TRBJ2-7; checking the TCRdb D call of TRBD1 is not possible without DNA. The CDR3 runs to 16 residues. CDR1 and CDR2 from the germline V gene are SGHNT and YENEEA. The CDR3 reads CASSSRTGTAPYEQYF.

The V and J genes are TRBV5-1 and TRBJ1-4; as DNA is missing, the TRBD1 call by TCRdb cannot be tested. The CDR3 loop spans 14 amino acids. The V gene's germline CDR1 is SGHRS and CDR2 YFSETQ. The CDR3: CASSYTQGNEKLFF.

This chain links TRBV12-3 or TRBV12-4 with TRBJ1-2; the TRBD1 assignment by TCRdb is unverifiable without DNA. CDR3 length: 13 amino acids. The CDR3 is CASRSDRNYGYTF.